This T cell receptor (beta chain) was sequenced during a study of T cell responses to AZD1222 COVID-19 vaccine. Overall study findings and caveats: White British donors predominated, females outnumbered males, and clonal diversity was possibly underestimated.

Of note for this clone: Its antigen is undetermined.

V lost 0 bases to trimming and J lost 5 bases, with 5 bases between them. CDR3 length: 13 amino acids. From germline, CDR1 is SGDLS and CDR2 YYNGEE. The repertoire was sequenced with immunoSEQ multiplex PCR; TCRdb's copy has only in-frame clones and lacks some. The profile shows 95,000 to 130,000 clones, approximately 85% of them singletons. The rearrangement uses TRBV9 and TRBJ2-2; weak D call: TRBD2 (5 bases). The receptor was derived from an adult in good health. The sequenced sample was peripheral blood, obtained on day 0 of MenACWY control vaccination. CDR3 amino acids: CASSVGTTGELFF. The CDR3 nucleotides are TGTGCCAGCAGCGTAGGGACTACCGGGGAGCTGTTTTTT. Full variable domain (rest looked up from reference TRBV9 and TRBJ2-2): DSGVTQTPKHLITATGQRVTLRCSPRSGDLSVYWYQQSLDQGLQFLIQYYNGEERAKGNILERFSAQQFPDLHSELNLSSLELGDSALYFCASSVGTTGELFFGEGSRLTVL.